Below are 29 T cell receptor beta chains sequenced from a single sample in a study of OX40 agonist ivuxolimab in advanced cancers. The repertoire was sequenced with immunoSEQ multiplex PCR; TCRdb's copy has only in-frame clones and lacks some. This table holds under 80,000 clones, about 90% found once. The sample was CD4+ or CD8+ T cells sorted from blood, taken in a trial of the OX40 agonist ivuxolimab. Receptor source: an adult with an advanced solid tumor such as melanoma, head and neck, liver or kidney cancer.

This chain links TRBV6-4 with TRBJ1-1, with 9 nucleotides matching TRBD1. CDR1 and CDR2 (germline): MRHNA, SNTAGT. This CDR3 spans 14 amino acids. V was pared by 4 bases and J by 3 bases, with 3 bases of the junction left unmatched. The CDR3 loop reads CASSARTGDTEAFF. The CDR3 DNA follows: TGTGCCAGCAGTGCCCGGACAGGGGACACTGAAGCTTTCTTT.

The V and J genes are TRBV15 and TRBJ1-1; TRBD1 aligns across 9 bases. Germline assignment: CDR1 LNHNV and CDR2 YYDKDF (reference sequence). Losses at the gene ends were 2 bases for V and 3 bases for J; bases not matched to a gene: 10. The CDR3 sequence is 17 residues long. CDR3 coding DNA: TGTGCCACCAGCAGACTTTTAGGGACAGGGCTCGACACTGAAGCTTTCTTT. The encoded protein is CATSRLLGTGLDTEAFF.

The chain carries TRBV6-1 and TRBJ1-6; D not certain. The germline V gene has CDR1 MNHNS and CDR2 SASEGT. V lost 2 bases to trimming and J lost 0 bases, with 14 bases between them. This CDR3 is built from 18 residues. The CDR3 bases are TGTGCCAGCAGTGAACTGGGCGGGTCCAGCTCCTATAATTCACCCCTCCACTTT. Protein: CASSELGGSSSYNSPLHF.

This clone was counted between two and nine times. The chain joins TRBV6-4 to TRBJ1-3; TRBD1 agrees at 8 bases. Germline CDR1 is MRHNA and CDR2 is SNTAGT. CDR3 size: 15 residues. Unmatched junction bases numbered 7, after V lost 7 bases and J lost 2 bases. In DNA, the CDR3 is TGTGCCAGCAAACGTCAGGGGGCGACTGGAAACACCATATATTTT. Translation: CASKRQGATGNTIYF.

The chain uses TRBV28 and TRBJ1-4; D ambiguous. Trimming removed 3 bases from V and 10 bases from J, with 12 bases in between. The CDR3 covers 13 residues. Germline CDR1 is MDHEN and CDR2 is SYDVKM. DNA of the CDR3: TGTGCCAGCAGTTTTGGCCCCCATGGAAAACTGTTTTTT. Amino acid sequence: CASSFGPHGKLFF.

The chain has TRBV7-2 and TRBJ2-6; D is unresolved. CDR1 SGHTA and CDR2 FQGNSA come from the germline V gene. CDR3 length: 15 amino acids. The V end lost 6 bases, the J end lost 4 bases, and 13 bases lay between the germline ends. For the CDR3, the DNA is TGTGCCAGCAGTAATCTAGATCTGGGGGCCAACGTCCTGACTTTC. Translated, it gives CASSNLDLGANVLTF.

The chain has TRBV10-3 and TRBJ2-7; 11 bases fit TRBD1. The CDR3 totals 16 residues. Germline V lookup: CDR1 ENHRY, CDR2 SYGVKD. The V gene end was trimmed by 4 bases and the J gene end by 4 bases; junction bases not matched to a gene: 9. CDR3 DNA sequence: TGTGCCATCAGTGGACCTGGGGACAGGGGGAGTTACGAGCAGTACTTC. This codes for CAISGPGDRGSYEQYF.

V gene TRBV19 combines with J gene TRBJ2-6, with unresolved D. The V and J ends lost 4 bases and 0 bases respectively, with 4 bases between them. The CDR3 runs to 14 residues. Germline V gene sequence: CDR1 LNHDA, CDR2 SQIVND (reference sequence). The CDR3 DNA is TGTGCCAGTAGTACGACCTCTGGGGCCAACGTCCTGACTTTC. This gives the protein CASSTTSGANVLTF.

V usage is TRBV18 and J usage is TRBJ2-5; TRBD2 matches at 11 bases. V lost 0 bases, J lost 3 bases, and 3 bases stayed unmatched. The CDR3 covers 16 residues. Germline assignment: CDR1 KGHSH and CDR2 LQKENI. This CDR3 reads CASSPPTSGGKETQYF. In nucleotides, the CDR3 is TGTGCCAGCTCACCACCCACTAGCGGGGGCAAAGAGACCCAGTACTTC. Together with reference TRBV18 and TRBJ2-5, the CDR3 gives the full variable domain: NAGVMQNPRHLVRRRGQEARLRCSPMKGHSHVYWYRQLPEEGLKFMVYLQKENIIDESGMPKERFSAEFPKEGPSILRIQQVVRGDSAAYFCASSPPTSGGKETQYFGPGTRLLVL.

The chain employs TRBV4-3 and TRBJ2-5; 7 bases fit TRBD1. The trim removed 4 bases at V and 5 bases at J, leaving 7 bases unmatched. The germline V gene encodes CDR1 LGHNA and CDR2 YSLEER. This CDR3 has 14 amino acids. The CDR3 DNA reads TGCGCCAGCAGCCCATCGGGCAGGGGGGAGACCCAGTACTTC. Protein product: CASSPSGRGETQYF.

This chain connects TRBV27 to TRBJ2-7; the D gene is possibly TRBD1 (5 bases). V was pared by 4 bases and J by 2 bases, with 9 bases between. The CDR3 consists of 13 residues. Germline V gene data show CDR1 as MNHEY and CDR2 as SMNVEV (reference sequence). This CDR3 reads CASSSGIPYEQYF. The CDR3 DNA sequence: TGTGCCAGCAGTTCAGGGATCCCCTACGAGCAGTACTTC.

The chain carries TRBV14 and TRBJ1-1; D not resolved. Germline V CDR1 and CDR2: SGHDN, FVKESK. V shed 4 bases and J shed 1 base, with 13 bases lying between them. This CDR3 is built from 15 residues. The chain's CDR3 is CASSPLAHQNTEAFF. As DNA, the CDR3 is TGTGCCAGCAGCCCACTGGCGCACCAGAACACTGAAGCTTTCTTT.

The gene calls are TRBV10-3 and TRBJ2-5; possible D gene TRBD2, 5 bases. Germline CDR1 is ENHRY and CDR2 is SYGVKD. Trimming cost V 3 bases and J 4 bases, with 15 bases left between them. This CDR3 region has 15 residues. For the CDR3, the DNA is TGTGCCATCAGTGATAAAGCGGTCGTGGGAGAGACCCAGTACTTC. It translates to CAISDKAVVGETQYF.

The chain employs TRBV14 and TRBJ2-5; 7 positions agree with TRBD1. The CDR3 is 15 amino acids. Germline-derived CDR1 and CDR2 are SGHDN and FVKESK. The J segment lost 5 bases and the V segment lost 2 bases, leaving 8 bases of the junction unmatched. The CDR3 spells CASSQMGQSAETQYF. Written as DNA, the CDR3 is TGTGCCAGCAGCCAAATGGGACAGTCCGCGGAGACCCAGTACTTC.

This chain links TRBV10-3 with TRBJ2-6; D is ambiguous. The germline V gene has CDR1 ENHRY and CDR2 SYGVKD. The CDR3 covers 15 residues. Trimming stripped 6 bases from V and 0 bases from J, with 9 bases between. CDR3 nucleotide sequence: TGTGCCATCAGGCCTCAGGACTCTGGGGCCAACGTCCTGACTTTC. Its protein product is CAIRPQDSGANVLTF.

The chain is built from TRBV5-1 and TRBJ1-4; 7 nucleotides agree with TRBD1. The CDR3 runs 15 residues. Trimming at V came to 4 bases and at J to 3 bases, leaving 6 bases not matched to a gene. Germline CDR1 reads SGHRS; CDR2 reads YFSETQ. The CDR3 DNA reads TGCGCCAGCAGCGTTCAGGGGGTAGCTAATGAAAAACTGTTTTTT. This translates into CASSVQGVANEKLFF.

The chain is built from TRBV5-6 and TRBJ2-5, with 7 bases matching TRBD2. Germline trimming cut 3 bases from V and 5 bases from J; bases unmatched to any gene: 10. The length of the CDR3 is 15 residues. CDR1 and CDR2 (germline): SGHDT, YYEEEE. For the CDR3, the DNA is TGTGCCAGCAGCTCGATTACACTAGCGAGGGAGACCCAGTACTTC. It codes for CASSSITLARETQYF.

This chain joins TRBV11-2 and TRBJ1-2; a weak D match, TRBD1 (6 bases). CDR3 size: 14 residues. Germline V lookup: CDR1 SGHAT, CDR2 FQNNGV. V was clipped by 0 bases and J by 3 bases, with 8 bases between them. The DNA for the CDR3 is TGTGCCAGCAGCTTAGACAGGGGCTACTATGGCTACACCTTC. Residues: CASSLDRGYYGYTF.

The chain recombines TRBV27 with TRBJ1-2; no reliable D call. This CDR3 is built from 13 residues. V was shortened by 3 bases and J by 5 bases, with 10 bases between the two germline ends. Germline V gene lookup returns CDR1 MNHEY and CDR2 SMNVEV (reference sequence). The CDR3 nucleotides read TGTGCCAGCAGTTTTTCGGGATTGTATGGCTACACCTTC. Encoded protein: CASSFSGLYGYTF.

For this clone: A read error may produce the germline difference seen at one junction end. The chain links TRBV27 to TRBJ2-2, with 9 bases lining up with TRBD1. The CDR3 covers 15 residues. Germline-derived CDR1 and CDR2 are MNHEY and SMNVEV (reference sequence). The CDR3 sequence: CASSLEGTGRRDLFF. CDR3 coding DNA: TGTGCCAGCAGTCTCGAAGGGACAGGGCGACGGGACCTGTTTTTT.

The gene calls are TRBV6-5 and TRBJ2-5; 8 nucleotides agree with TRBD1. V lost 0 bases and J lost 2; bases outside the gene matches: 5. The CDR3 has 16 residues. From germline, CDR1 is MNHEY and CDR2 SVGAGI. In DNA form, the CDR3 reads TGTGCCAGCAGTTACTCTATAGGGACAGGACAAGAGACCCAGTACTTC. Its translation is CASSYSIGTGQETQYF.

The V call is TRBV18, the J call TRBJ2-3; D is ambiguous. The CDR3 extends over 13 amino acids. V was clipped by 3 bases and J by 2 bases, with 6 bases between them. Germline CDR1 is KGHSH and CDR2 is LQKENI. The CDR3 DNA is TGTGCCAGCTCACCTCCCGCCACAGATACGCAGTATTTT. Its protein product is CASSPPATDTQYF. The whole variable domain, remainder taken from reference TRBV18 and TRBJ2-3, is NAGVMQNPRHLVRRRGQEARLRCSPMKGHSHVYWYRQLPEEGLKFMVYLQKENIIDESGMPKERFSAEFPKEGPSILRIQQVVRGDSAAYFCASSPPATDTQYFGPGTRLTVL.

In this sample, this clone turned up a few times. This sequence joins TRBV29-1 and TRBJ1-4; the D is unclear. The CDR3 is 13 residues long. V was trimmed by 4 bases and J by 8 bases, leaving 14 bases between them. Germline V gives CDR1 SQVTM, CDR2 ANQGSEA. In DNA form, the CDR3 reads TGCAGCGTTGTTCTGGACGGGAGAGAAAAACTGTTTTTT. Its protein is CSVVLDGREKLFF.

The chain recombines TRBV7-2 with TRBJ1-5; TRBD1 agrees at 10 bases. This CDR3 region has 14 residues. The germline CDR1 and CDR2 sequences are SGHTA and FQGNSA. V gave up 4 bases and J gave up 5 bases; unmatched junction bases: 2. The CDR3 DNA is TGTGCCAGCAGCTCGGGACAGGGGTATCAGCCCCAGCATTTT. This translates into CASSSGQGYQPQHF.

The CDR3 is CASSINSGSLIQPQHF. The DNA of the CDR3 is TGTGCCAGTAGTATAAACTCGGGTTCCCTTATTCAGCCCCAGCATTTT. This chain joins TRBV19 and TRBJ1-5; D is uncertain. The germline gives CDR1 LNHDA, CDR2 SQIVND (reference sequence). With 2 bases removed from V and 6 bases from J, the gap between germline ends came to 17 bases. The CDR3 is made up of 16 amino acids.

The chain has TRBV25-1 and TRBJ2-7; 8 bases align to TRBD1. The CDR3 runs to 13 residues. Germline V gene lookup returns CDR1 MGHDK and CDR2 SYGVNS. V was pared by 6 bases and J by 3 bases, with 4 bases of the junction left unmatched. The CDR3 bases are TGTGCCAGCAGGGACAGGGCAGACTACGAGCAGTACTTC. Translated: CASRDRADYEQYF.

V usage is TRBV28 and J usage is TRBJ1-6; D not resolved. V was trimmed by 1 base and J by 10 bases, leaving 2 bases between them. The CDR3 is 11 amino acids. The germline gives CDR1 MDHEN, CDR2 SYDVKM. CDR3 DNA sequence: TGTGCCAGCAGTTTATCATCACCCCTCCACTTT. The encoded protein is CASSLSSPLHF. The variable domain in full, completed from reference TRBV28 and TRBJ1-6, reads DVKVTQSSRYLVKRTGEKVFLECVQDMDHENMFWYRQDPGLGLRLIYFSYDVKMKEKGDIPEGYSVSREKKERFSLILESASTNQTSMYLCASSLSSPLHFGNGTRLTVT.

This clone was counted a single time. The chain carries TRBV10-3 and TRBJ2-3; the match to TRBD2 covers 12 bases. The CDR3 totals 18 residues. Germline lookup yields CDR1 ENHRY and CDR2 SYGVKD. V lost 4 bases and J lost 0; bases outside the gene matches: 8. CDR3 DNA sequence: TGTGCCATCAGTGGAGTGGGAGGGACTAGCGGGAGCACAGATACGCAGTATTTT. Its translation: CAISGVGGTSGSTDTQYF.

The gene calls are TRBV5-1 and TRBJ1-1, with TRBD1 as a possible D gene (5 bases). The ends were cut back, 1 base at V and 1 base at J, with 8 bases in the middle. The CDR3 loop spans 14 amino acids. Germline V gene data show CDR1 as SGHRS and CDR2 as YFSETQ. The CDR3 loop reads CASSLQGGNTEAFF. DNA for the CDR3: TGCGCCAGCAGCTTGCAGGGCGGGAACACTGAAGCTTTCTTT.